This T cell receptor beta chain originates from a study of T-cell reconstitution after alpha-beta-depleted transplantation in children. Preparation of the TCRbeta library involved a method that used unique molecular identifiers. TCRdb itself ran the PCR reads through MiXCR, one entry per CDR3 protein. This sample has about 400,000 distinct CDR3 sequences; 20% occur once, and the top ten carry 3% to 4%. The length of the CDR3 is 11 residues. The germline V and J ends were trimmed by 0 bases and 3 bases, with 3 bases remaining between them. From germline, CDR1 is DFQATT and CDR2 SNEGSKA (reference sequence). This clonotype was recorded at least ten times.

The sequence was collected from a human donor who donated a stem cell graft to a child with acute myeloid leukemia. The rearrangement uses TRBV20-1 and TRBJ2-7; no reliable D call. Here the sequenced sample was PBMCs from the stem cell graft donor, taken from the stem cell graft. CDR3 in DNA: TGCAGTGCTAGAGAGAGCTACGAGCAGTACTTC. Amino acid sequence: CSARESYEQYF.